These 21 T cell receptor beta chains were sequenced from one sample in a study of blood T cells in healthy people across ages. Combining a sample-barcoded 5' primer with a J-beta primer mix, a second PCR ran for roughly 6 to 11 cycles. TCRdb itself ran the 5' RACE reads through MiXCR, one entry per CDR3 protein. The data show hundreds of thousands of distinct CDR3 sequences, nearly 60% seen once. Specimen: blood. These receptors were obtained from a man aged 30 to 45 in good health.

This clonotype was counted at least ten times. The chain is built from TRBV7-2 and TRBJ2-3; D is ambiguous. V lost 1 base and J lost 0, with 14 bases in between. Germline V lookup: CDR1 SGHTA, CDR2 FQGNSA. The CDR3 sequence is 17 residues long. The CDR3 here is CASSLGTAVASTDTQYF. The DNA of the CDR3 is TGTGCCAGCAGCTTAGGAACGGCGGTGGCCAGCACAGATACGCAGTATTTT.

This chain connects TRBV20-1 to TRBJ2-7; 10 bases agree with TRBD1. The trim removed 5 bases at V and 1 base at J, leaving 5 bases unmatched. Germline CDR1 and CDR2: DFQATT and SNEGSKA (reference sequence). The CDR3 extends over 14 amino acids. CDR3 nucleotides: TGCAGTGCTCCCGACAGGGGGCAGTCCTACGAGCAGTACTTC. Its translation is CSAPDRGQSYEQYF.

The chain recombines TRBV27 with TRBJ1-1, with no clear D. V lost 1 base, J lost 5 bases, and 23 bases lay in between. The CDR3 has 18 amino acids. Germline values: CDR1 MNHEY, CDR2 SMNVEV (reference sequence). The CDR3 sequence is CASSLLRAGSPLGTEAFF. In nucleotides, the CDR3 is TGTGCCAGCAGTTTATTGCGGGCCGGGTCGCCCTTAGGGACTGAAGCTTTCTTT.

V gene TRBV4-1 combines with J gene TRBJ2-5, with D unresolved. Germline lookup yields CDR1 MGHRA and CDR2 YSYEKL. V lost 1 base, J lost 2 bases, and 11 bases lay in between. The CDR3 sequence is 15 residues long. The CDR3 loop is CASSQGIGEQETQYF. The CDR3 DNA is TGCGCCAGCAGCCAAGGGATAGGAGAGCAAGAGACCCAGTACTTC.

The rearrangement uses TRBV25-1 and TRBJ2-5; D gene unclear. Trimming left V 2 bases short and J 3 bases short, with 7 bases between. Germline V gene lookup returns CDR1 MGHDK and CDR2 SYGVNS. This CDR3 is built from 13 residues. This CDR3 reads CASSEGHKETQYF. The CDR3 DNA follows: TGTGCCAGCAGTGAAGGGCACAAAGAGACCCAGTACTTC.

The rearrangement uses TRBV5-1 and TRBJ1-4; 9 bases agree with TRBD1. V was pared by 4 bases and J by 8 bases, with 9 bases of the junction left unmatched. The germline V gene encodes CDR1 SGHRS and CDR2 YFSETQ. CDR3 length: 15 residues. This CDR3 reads CASSQAGTGNEKLFF. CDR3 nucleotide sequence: TGCGCCAGCAGCCAAGCCGGGACAGGGAACGAAAAACTGTTTTTT. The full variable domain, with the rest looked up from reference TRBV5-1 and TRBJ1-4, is KAGVTQTPRYLIKTRGQQVTLSCSPISGHRSVSWYQQTPGQGLQFLFEYFSETQRNKGNFPGRFSGRQFSNSRSEMNVSTLELGDSALYLCASSQAGTGNEKLFFGSGTQLSVL.

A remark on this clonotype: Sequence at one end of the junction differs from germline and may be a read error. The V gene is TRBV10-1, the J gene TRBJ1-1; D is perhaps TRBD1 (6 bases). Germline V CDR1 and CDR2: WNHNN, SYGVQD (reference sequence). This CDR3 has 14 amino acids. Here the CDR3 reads CVSTRDTLNTEAFF. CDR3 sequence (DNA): TGCGTCAGCACTCGGGACACCTTGAACACTGAAGCTTTCTTT.

The CDR3, as DNA: TGTGCCAGCAGCTTAGGGAGCTCCTGGGTCACAGATACGCAGTATTTT. The encoded protein is CASSLGSSWVTDTQYF. The genes are TRBV7-2 and TRBJ2-3; D unresolved. The CDR3 is 16 amino acids. V was shortened by 1 base and J by 2 bases, with 13 bases between the two germline ends. CDR1 SGHTA and CDR2 FQGNSA come from the germline V gene.

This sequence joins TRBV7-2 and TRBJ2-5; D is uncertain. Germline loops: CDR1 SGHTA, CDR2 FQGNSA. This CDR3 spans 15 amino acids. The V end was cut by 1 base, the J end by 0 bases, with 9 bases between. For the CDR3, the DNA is TGTGCCAGCAGCTTAGACCGGACGTACCAAGAGACCCAGTACTTC. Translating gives CASSLDRTYQETQYF.

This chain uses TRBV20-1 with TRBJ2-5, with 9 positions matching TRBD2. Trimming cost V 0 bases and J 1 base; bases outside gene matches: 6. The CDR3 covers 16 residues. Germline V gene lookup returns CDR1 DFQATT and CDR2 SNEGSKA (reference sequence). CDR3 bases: TGCAGTGCTAGAGATTCGAGCGGGAGGACCCAAGAGACCCAGTACTTC. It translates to CSARDSSGRTQETQYF.

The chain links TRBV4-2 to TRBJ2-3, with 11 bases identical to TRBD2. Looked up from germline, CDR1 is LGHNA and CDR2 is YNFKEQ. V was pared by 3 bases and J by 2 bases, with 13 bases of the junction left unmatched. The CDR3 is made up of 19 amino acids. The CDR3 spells CASSHTLAGGGVDTDTQYF. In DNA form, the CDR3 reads TGTGCCAGCAGCCATACTCTAGCGGGAGGAGGGGTCGACACAGATACGCAGTATTTT.

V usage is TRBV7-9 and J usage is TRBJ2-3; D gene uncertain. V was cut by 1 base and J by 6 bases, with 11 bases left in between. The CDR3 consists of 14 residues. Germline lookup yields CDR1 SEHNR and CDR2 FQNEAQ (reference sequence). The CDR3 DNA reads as TGTGCCAGCAGCTTAGTACTGATGGAGGATACGCAGTATTTT. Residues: CASSLVLMEDTQYF.

The CDR3 nucleotides are TGTGCCAGCAGCTTGGTCGGCAGACAGGCTTACTATGGCTACACCTTC. This sequence encodes CASSLVGRQAYYGYTF. The V call is TRBV5-6, the J call TRBJ1-2, with a tentative D call TRBD1 (6 bases). The germline V gene has CDR1 SGHDT and CDR2 YYEEEE. Trimming left V 0 bases short and J 3 bases short, with 15 bases between. CDR3 length: 16 amino acids.

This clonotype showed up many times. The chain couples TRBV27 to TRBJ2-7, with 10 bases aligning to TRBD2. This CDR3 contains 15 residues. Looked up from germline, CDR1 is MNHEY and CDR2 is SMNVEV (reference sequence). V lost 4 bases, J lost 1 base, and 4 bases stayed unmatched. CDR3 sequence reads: CASSYQAGGSYEQYF. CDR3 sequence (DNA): TGTGCCAGCAGTTATCAAGCGGGAGGGTCCTACGAGCAGTACTTC.

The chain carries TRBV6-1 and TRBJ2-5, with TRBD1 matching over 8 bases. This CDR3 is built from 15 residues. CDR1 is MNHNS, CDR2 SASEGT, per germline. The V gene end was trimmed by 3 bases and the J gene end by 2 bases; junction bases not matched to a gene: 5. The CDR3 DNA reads TGTGCCAGCAGTGATAACACAGGGGGACAAGAGACCCAGTACTTC. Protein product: CASSDNTGGQETQYF.

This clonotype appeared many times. The CDR3 protein is CASSPQAGGQNEQFF. CDR3 bases: TGTGCCAGCAGTCCCCAAGCGGGGGGGCAGAATGAGCAGTTCTTC. The rearrangement uses TRBV12-3 or TRBV12-4 and TRBJ2-1, with 10 bases lining up with TRBD2. The length of the CDR3 is 15 residues. The J segment lost 7 bases and the V segment lost 5 bases, leaving 8 bases of the junction unmatched.

The CDR3 loop reads CASSPRRLGVYGYTF. The DNA of the CDR3 is TGTGCCAGCAGCCCCCGACGGCTGGGAGTCTATGGCTACACCTTC. The chain is built from TRBV11-1 and TRBJ1-2; no definite D call. Germline CDR1 reads SGHAT; CDR2 reads FQDESV (reference sequence). This CDR3 comprises 15 residues. V was shortened by 5 bases and J by 4 bases, with 17 bases between the two germline ends. Supplemented by reference TRBV11-1 and TRBJ1-2, the full variable domain reads EAEVAQSPRYKITEKSQAVAFWCDPISGHATLYWYRQILGQGPELLVQFQDESVVDDSQLPKDRFSAERLKGVDSTLKIQPAELGDSAMYLCASSPRRLGVYGYTFGSGTRLTVV.

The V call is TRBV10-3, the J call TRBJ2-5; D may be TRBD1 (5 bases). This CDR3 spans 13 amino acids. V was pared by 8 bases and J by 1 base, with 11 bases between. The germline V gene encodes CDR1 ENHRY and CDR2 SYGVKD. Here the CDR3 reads CAIRTQAQETQYF. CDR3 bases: TGTGCCATCCGGACACAAGCCCAAGAGACCCAGTACTTC.

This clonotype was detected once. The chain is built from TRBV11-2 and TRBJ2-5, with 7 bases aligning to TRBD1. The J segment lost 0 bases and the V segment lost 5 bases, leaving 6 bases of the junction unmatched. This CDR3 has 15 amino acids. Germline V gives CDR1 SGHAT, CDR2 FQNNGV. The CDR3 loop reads CASSKQGQYQETQYF. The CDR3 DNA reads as TGTGCCAGCAGCAAACAGGGACAGTACCAAGAGACCCAGTACTTC. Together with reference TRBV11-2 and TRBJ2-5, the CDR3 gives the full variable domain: EAGVAQSPRYKIIEKRQSVAFWCNPISGHATLYWYQQILGQGPKLLIQFQNNGVVDDSQLPKDRFSAERLKGVDSTLKIQPAKLEDSAVYLCASSKQGQYQETQYFGPGTRLLVL.

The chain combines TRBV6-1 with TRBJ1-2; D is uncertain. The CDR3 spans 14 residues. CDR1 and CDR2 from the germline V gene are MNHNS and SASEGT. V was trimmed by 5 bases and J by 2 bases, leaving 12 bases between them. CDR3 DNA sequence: TGTGCCAGCAGTCTGCGTCGGGAGAACTATGGCTACACCTTC. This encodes CASSLRRENYGYTF.

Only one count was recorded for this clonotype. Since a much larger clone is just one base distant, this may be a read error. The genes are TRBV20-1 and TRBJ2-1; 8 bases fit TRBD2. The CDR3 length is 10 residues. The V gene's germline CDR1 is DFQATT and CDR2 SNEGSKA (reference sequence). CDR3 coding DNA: TGCAGGGCCGGGGGGGCTAAGCAGTTCTTC. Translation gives CRAGGAKQFF.